Shown below are 6 T cell receptor beta chains from a single sample sequenced in a study of CD8+ T cells in alopecia areata. In each case, RNA was isolated and then reverse transcribed into cDNA as the sequencing template. Assay: immunoSEQ multiplex PCR; the TCRdb copy retains only in-frame clones and omits some. This table has some 30,000 clones, about 80% appearing once. The sequencing input was NKG2D-low CD8+ T cells sorted from blood. These receptors were collected from a human donor with alopecia areata.

This clone showed up just once. This sequence joins TRBV28 and TRBJ1-1; 8 nucleotides agree with TRBD1. Germline CDR1 MDHEN, CDR2 SYDVKM. J was trimmed by 3 bases and V by 6 bases; bases with no gene match: 6. The CDR3 sequence is 14 residues long. This chain's CDR3 is CASRNFRGHTEAFF. For the CDR3, the DNA is TGTGCCAGCAGGAACTTCAGGGGGCACACTGAAGCTTTCTTT.

The table lists this clone with a count of one. The chain links TRBV7-8 to TRBJ2-1, with TRBD2 matching over 14 bases. Looked up from germline, CDR1 is SGHVS and CDR2 is FQNEAQ. With V trimmed by 5 bases and J by 8 bases, 8 bases remained unmatched. The CDR3 length is 16 residues. The CDR3 DNA follows: TGTGCCAGCAGCCCTGGGACTAGCGGGAGAAGTTATGAGCAGTTCTTC. The encoded protein is CASSPGTSGRSYEQFF.

The V and J genes are TRBV29-1 and TRBJ2-7, with TRBD1 identical over 11 bases. From germline, CDR1 is SQVTM and CDR2 ANQGSEA. The CDR3 is made up of 14 amino acids. The V gene end was trimmed by 0 bases and the J gene end by 6 bases; junction bases not matched to a gene: 4. In DNA form, the CDR3 reads TGCAGCGTTGAAGAAATGGACAGGGGGCCCGAGCAGTACTTC. Its protein is CSVEEMDRGPEQYF.

This clone appeared a few times. The chain is built from TRBV19 and TRBJ2-1, with D uncertain. V was trimmed by 3 bases and J by 4 bases, leaving 7 bases between them. This CDR3 has 13 residues. CDR1 is LNHDA and CDR2 is SQIVND in the germline V gene (reference sequence). CDR3 sequence: CASSMATYNEQFF. The DNA for the CDR3 is TGTGCCAGTAGTATGGCGACTTACAATGAGCAGTTCTTC.

The chain couples TRBV9 to TRBJ1-4; D not certain. The germline V and J ends were trimmed by 2 bases and 8 bases, with 16 bases remaining between them. Germline assignment: CDR1 SGDLS and CDR2 YYNGEE. The CDR3 covers 15 residues. CDR3 bases: TGTGCCAGCAGCGTCACTCAAGGATTCGGCGAAAAACTGTTTTTT. Protein: CASSVTQGFGEKLFF.

This chain connects TRBV25-1 to TRBJ2-7, with D possibly TRBD2 on 5 matching bases. This CDR3 has 12 residues. Per the germline V gene, CDR1 is MGHDK and CDR2 is SYGVNS. V lost 2 bases and J lost 4, with 6 bases in between. CDR3 coding DNA: TGTGCCAGCAGTGAAACGGGATACGAGCAGTACTTC. Encoded protein: CASSETGYEQYF.